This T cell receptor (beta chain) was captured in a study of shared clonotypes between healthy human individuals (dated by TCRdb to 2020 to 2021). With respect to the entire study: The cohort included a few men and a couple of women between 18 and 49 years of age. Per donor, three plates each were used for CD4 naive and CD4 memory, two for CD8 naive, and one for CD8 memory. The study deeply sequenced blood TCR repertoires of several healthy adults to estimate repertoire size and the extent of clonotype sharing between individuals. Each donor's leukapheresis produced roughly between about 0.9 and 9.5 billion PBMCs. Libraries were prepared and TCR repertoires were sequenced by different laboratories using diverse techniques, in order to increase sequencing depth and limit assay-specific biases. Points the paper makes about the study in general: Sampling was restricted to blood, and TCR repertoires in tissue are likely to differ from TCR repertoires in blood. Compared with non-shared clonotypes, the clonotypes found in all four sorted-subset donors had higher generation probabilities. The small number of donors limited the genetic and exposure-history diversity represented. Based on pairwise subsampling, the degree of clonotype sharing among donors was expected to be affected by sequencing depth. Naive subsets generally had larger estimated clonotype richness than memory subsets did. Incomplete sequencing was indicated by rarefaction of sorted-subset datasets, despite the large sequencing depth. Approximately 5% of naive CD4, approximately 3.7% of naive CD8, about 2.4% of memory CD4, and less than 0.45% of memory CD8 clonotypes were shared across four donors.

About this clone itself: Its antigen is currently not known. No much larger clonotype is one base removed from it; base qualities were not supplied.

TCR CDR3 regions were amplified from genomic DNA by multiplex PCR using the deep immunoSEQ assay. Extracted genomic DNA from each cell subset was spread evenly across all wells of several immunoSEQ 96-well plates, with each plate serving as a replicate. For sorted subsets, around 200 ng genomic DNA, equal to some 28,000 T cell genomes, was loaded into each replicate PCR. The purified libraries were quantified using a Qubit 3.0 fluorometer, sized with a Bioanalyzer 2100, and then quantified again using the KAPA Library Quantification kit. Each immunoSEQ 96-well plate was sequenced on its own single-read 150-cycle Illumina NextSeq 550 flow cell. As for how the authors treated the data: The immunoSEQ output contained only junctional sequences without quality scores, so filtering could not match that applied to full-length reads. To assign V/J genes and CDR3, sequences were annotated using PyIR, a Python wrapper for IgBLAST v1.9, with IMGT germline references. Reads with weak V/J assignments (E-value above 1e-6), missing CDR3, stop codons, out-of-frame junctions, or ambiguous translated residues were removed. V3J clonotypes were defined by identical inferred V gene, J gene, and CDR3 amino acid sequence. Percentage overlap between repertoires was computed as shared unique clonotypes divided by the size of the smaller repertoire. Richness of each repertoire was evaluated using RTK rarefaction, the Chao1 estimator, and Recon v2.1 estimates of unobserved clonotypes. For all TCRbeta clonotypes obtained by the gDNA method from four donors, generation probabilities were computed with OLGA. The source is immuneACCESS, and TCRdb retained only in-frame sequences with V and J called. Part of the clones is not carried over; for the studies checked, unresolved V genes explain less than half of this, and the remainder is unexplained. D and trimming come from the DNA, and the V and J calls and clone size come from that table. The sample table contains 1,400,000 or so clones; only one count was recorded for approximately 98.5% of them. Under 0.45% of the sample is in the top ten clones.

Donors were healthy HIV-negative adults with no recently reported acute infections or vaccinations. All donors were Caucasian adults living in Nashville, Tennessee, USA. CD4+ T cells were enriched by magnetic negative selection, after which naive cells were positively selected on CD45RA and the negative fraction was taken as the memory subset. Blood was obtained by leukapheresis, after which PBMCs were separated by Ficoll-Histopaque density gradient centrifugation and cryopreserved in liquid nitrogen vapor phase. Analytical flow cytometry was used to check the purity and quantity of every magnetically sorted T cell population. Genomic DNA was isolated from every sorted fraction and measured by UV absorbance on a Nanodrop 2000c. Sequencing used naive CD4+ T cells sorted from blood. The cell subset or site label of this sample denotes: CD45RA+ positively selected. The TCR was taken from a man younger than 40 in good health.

The nucleotide sequence is given as TGCAGCGTTGTCCAGGGTGGGAATGAGCAGTTCTTC. This translates into CSVVQGGNEQFF. In this chain, TRBV29-1 is recombined with TRBJ2-1; TRBD1 could be the D gene, as 5 bases match. The cysteine opens and the phenylalanine closes a CDR3 of 12 amino acids. Only CDR3 DNA remains: 36 bases, in frame from the first base. The germline V gene provides CDR1 SQVTM and CDR2 ANQGSEA. V gives up 4 bases and J gives up 7 bases, and the segment between their germline ends measures 11 bases.